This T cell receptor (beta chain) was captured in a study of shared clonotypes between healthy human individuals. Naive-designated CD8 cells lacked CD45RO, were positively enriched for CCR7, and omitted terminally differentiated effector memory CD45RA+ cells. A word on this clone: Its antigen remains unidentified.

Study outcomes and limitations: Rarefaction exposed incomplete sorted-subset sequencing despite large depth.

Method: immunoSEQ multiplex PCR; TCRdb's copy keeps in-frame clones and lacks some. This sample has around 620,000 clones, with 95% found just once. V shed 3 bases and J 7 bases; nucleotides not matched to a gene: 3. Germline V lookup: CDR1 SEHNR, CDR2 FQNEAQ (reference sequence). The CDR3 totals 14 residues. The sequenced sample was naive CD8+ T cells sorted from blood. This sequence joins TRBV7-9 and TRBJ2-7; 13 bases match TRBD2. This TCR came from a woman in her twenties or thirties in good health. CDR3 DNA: TGTGCCAGCAGCTTCGGACTAGCGGGAGATGAGCAGTACTTC. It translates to CASSFGLAGDEQYF.